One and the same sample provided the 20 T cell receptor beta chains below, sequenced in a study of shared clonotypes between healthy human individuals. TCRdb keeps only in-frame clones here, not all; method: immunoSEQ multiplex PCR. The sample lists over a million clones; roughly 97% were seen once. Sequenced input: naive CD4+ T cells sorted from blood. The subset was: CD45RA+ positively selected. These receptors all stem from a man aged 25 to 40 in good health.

CDR3 in amino acids: CASSSPGLGGTDTQYF. The CDR3 DNA reads as TGTGCCAGCAGCTCGCCGGGACTAGGGGGCACAGATACGCAGTATTTT. The genes are TRBV7-3 and TRBJ2-3, with 8 bases aligning to TRBD2. Germline V CDR1 and CDR2: SGHTA, FQGTGA. Germline trimming cut 4 bases from V and 1 base from J; bases unmatched to any gene: 7. The CDR3 has 16 amino acids.

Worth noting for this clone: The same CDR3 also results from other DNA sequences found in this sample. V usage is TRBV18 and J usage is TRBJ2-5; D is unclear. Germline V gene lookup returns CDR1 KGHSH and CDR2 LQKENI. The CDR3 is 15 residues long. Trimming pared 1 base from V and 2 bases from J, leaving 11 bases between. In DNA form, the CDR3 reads TGTGCCAGCTCACCACTATCGGCAGGACAAGAGACCCAGTACTTC. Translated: CASSPLSAGQETQYF.

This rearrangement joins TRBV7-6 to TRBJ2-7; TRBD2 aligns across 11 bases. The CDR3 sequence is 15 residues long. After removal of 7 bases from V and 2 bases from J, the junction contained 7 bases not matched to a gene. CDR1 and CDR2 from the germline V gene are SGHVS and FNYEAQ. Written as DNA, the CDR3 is TGTGCCAGCAAAAAACTAGCGGGAGCGACCTACGAGCAGTACTTC. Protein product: CASKKLAGATYEQYF.

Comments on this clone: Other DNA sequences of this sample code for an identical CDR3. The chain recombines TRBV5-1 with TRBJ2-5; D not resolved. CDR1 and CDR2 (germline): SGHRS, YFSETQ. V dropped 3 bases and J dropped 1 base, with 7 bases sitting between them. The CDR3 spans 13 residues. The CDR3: CASSSAVQETQYF. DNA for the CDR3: TGCGCCAGCAGCTCCGCCGTCCAAGAGACCCAGTACTTC.

CDR3 protein: CASSSLITGQPTYEQYF. The CDR3 DNA reads TGTGCCAGCTCGTCCTTAATTACAGGCCAGCCTACCTACGAGCAGTACTTC. This rearrangement joins TRBV18 to TRBJ2-7; possibly TRBD1 for D (5 bases). Trimming cost V 6 bases and J 2 bases, with 23 bases left between them. Germline assignment: CDR1 KGHSH and CDR2 LQKENI. The CDR3 has 17 amino acids.

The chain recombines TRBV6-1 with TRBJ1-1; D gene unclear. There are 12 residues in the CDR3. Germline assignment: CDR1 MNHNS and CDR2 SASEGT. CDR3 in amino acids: CSTAEQNTEAFF. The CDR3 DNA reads TGTTCGACCGCGGAACAAAACACTGAAGCTTTCTTT.

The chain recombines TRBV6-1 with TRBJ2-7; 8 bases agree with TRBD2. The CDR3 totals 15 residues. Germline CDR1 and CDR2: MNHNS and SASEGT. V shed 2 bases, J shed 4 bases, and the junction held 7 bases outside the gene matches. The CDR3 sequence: CASSEIFSGNYEQYF. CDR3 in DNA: TGTGCCAGCAGTGAAATTTTTAGCGGGAATTACGAGCAGTACTTC.

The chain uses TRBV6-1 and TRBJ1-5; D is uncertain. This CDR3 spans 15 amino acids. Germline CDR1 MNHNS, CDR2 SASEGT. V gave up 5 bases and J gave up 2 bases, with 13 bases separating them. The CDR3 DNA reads TGTGCCAGCAGTTTAGGAGGTTGGGGCAATCAGCCCCAGCATTTT. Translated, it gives CASSLGGWGNQPQHF.

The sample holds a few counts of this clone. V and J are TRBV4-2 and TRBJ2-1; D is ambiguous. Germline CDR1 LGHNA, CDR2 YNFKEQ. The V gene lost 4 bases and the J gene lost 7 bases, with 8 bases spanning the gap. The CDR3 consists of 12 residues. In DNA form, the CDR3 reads TGTGCCAGCAGCCTGGCGGCGAATGAGCAGTTCTTC. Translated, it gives CASSLAANEQFF.

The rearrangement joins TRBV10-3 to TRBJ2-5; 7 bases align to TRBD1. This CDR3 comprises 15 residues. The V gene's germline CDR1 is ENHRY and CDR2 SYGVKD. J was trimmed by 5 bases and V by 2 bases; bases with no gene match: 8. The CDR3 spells CAISENRQGRETQYF. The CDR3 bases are TGTGCCATCAGTGAGAACCGACAGGGACGGGAGACCCAGTACTTC.

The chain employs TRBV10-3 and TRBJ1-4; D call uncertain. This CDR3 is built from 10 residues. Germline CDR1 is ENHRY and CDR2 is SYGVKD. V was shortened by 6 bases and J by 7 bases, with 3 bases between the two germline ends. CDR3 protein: CAIRGEKLFF. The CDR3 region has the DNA TGTGCCATCAGGGGTGAAAAACTGTTTTTT.

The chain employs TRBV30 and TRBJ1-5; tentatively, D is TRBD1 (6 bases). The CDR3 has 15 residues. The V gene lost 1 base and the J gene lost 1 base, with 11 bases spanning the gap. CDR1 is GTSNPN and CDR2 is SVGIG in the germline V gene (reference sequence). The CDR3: CAWSGTGWSNQPQHF. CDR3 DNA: TGTGCCTGGAGTGGAACAGGGTGGAGCAATCAGCCCCAGCATTTT.

The CDR3: CASSLRKGAYEQYF. In DNA, the CDR3 is TGTGCCAGCAGTCTTCGGAAGGGGGCCTACGAGCAGTACTTC. The V gene is TRBV6-6, the J gene TRBJ2-7; TRBD1 might be the D (6 bases). Trimming took 5 bases from V and 2 from J, leaving 13 bases between them. CDR3 length: 14 residues. CDR1 and CDR2 (germline): MNHNY, SVGAGI (reference sequence).

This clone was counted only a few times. The CDR3 coding sequence is TGCGCCAGCAGCTTGGGTTCGGCGGGAGGGGTCTCCTACGAGCAGTACTTC. Translated: CASSLGSAGGVSYEQYF. V and J are TRBV5-1 and TRBJ2-7; the match to TRBD2 covers 9 bases. After removal of 0 bases from V and 0 bases from J, the junction contained 7 bases not matched to a gene. Germline-derived CDR1 and CDR2 are SGHRS and YFSETQ. CDR3 length: 17 residues. Full variable domain (missing parts from reference TRBV5-1 and TRBJ2-7): KAGVTQTPRYLIKTRGQQVTLSCSPISGHRSVSWYQQTPGQGLQFLFEYFSETQRNKGNFPGRFSGRQFSNSRSEMNVSTLELGDSALYLCASSLGSAGGVSYEQYFGPGTRLTVT.

This CDR3 is CASSLSGGGIGYGYTF. The DNA for the CDR3 is TGTGCCAGCAGTTTATCAGGGGGTGGGATTGGCTATGGCTACACCTTC. The chain has TRBV28 and TRBJ1-2; TRBD1 agrees at 7 bases. Germline-derived CDR1 and CDR2 are MDHEN and SYDVKM. The length of the CDR3 is 16 residues. With V trimmed by 1 base and J by 4 bases, 9 bases remained unmatched.

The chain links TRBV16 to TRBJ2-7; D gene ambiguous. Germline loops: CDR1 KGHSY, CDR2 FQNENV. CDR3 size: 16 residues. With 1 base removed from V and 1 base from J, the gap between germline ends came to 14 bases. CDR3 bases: TGTGCCAGCAGCCAATTGGACCTGGGCAGGTCCTACGAGCAGTACTTC. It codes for CASSQLDLGRSYEQYF.

The CDR3 reads CASSLTATRSGEQYF. CDR3 in DNA: TGTGCCAGCAGCTTAACGGCGACCCGGTCTGGCGAGCAGTACTTC. The J gene is TRBJ2-7, the V gene TRBV7-9; D uncertain. The CDR3 length is 15 residues. V lost 2 bases and J lost 6, with 17 bases in between. CDR1 is SEHNR and CDR2 is FQNEAQ in the germline V gene (reference sequence).

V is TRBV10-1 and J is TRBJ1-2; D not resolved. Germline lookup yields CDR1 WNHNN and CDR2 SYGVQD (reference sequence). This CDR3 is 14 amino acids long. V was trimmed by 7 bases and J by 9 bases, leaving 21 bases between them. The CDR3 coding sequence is TGCGCCAGCACCGGGTGTATGTATCATCTTAGCTACACCTTC. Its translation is CASTGCMYHLSYTF.

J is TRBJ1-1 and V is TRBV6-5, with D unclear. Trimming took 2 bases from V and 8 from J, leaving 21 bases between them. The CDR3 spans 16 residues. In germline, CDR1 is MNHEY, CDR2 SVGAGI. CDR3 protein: CASSYHQGILPTEAFF. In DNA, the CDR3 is TGTGCCAGCAGTTACCATCAAGGGATCCTTCCCACCGAAGCTTTCTTT.

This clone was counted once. DNA of the CDR3: TGTGCCAGCAGCTTAGGGACAGGGGCTGGGGCCAACGTCCTGACTTTC. Its protein product is CASSLGTGAGANVLTF. The genes are TRBV13 and TRBJ2-6; 8 nucleotides align to TRBD1. V shed 0 bases, J shed 2 bases, and the junction held 0 bases outside the gene matches. Germline assignment: CDR1 PRHDT and CDR2 FYEKMQ (reference sequence). This CDR3 has 16 residues.